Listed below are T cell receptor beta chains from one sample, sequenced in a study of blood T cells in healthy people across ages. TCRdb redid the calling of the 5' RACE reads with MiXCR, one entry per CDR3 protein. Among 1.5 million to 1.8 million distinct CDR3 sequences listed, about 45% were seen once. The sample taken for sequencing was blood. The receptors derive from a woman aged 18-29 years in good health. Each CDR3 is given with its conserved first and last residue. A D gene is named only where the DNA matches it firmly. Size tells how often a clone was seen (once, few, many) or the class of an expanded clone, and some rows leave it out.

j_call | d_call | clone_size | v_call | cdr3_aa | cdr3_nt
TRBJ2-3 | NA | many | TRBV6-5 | CASSYSNLDTQYF | TGTGCCAGCAGTTACTCGAATTTGGATACGCAGTATTTT
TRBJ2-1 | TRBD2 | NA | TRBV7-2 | CASSRGISLAGPYNEQFF | TGTGCCAGCAGCCGTGGTATTAGTCTAGCGGGGCCCTACAATGAGCAGTTCTTC
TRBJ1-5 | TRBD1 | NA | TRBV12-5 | CASGPTGVYSNQPQHF | TGTGCTAGTGGTCCGACAGGGGTATATAGCAATCAGCCCCAGCATTTT
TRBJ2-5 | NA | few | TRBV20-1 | CSAAQTETQYF | TGCAGTGCCGCCCAAACGGAGACCCAGTACTTC
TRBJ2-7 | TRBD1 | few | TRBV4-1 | CASSQTGTDYEQYF | TGCGCCAGCAGCCAGACCGGGACAGACTACGAGCAGTACTTC
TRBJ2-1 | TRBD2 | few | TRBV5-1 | CASSSGTSGGPSYNEQFF | TGCGCCAGCAGCTCCGGGACTAGCGGGGGCCCCTCCTACAATGAGCAGTTCTTC
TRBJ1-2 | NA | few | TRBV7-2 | CASSPGTSNYGYTF | TGTGCCAGCAGCCCTGGGACATCCAACTATGGCTACACCTTC
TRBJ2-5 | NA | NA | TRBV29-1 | CSARLEKETQYF | TGCAGCGCTCGACTAGAAAAAGAGACCCAGTACTTC
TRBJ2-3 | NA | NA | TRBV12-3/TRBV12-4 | CACSLLDYTDTQYF | TGTGCCTGCAGTTTACTAGATTACACAGATACGCAGTATTTT
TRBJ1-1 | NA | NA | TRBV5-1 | CASSVGTGETEAFF | TGCGCCAGCAGCGTTGGGACGGGAGAGACTGAAGCTTTCTTT
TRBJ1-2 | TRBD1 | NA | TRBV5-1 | CASSQGTDSYGYTF | TGCGCCAGCAGCCAAGGGACAGACTCCTATGGCTACACCTTC
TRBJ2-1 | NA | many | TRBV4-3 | CASSQAFGRRNEQFF | TGCGCCAGCAGCCAAGCCTTTGGACGGCGCAATGAGCAGTTCTTC
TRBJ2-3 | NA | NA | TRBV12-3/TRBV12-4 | CASIPRDYTDTQYF | TGTGCCAGCATCCCGCGGGATTACACAGATACGCAGTATTTT